These 6 T cell receptor beta chains came from one sample sequenced in a study of blood T cell repertoires in COVID-19. Sequenced by immunoSEQ multiplex PCR; TCRdb stores in-frame clones only, minus some. The sample records around 300,000 clones, approximately 88% being singletons. The sample consisted of PBMCs or T cells enriched from blood (not recorded which). Receptors were obtained from a man younger than 40 who had recovered from COVID-19.

In DNA form, the CDR3 reads TGTGCCAGCAGCTTCCAGGGGGCGTGGGGGCAGTACTTC. It specifies CASSFQGAWGQYF. The chain combines TRBV28 with TRBJ2-7; 8 bases agree with TRBD1. This CDR3 contains 13 residues. The germline V gene has CDR1 MDHEN and CDR2 SYDVKM. V shed 6 bases and J 9 bases; nucleotides not matched to a gene: 10.

The DNA for the CDR3 is TGTGCCAGCAGCTTTAAGACAGGAACCCTGCGGGAGACCCAGTACTTC. Translated: CASSFKTGTLRETQYF. The chain combines TRBV7-8 with TRBJ2-5; possible D gene TRBD1, 6 bases. Trimming removed 3 bases at V and 5 bases at J, with 19 bases between. This CDR3 spans 16 amino acids. Per germline, CDR1 SGHVS and CDR2 FQNEAQ. The full variable domain, completed using reference TRBV7-8 and TRBJ2-5, is GAGVSQSPRYKVAKRGQDVALRCDPISGHVSLFWYQQALGQGPEFLTYFQNEAQLDKSGLPSDRFFAERPEGSVSTLKIQRTQQEDSAVYLCASSFKTGTLRETQYFGPGTRLLVL.

The chain is built from TRBV7-9 and TRBJ2-2, with a tentative D call TRBD2 (5 bases). The germline CDR1 and CDR2 sequences are SEHNR and FQNEAQ (reference sequence). The CDR3 is 15 residues long. The ends were cut back, 3 bases at V and 6 bases at J, with 14 bases in the middle. As DNA, the CDR3 is TGTGCCAGCAGCTTGGGTGAGGGTAGAGCCGGGGAGCTGTTTTTT. Amino acid sequence: CASSLGEGRAGELFF.

The J gene is TRBJ1-4, the V gene TRBV7-9, with D unclear. The CDR3 is 13 amino acids. V was clipped by 2 bases and J by 8 bases, with 9 bases between them. The germline V gene has CDR1 SEHNR and CDR2 FQNEAQ (reference sequence). The CDR3 DNA reads as TGTGCCAGCAGCTTACCACAAGTAGAAAAACTGTTTTTT. Translation: CASSLPQVEKLFF.

The chain employs TRBV27 and TRBJ1-2; D is unresolved. V shed 5 bases and J shed 8 bases, with 15 bases lying between them. The CDR3 covers 13 residues. Germline CDR1 is MNHEY and CDR2 is SMNVEV (reference sequence). CDR3 sequence: CASSTRLLEGYTF. DNA of the CDR3: TGTGCCAGCAGTACCCGCCTGTTGGAGGGCTACACCTTC.

The CDR3 region has the DNA TGTGCCAGCAGTTACTCGGTAGGGGCCGGCACTGAAGCTTTCTTT. This sequence encodes CASSYSVGAGTEAFF. The J gene is TRBJ1-1, the V gene TRBV6-5; D is perhaps TRBD1 (5 bases). Between the trimmed V and J ends, which lost 0 bases and 4 bases, there was a span of 12 bases. This CDR3 has 15 residues. Germline CDR1 MNHEY, CDR2 SVGAGI.